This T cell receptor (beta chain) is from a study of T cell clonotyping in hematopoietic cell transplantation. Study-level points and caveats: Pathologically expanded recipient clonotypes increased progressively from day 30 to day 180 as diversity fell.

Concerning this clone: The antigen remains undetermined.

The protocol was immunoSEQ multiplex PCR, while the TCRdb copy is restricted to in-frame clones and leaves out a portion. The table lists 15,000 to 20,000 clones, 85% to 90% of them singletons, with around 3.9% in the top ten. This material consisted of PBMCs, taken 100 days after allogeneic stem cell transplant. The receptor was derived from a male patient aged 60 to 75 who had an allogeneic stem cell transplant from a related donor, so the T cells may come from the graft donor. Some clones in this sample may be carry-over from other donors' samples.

CDR3 nucleotides: TGTGCCAGCAGCTTACTGGGGCCGGCCTACGAGCAGTACTTC. Its translation: CASSLLGPAYEQYF. The chain combines TRBV7-9 with TRBJ2-7, with D perhaps TRBD1 (5 bases). Germline V CDR1 and CDR2: SEHNR, FQNEAQ (reference sequence). Trimming left V 2 bases short and J 2 bases short, with 10 bases between. This CDR3 has 14 amino acids.